The subject of this entry is one TCR beta chain. The data are from a study of T cell responses to AZD1222 COVID-19 vaccine. Measured with immunoSEQ multiplex PCR; TCRdb has only the in-frame clones, and not every one. The sample lists 69,000 or so clones, nearly 90% seen once, with 1% to 1.5% in the top ten. This CDR3 is 13 amino acids long. Trimming left V 1 base short and J 6 bases short, with 9 bases between. Germline CDR1 is LGHDT and CDR2 is YNNKEL (reference sequence). Here the sequenced sample was peripheral blood, taken 28 days after the second AZD1222 dose. The chain has TRBV3-1 (or the pseudogene TRBV3-2) and TRBJ1-2; D gene ambiguous. The receptor was isolated from an adult who received the AZD1222 COVID-19 vaccine. DNA for the CDR3: TGTGCCAGCAGCCAAGCGGGTCCAGATGGCTACACCTTC. Amino acid sequence: CASSQAGPDGYTF.